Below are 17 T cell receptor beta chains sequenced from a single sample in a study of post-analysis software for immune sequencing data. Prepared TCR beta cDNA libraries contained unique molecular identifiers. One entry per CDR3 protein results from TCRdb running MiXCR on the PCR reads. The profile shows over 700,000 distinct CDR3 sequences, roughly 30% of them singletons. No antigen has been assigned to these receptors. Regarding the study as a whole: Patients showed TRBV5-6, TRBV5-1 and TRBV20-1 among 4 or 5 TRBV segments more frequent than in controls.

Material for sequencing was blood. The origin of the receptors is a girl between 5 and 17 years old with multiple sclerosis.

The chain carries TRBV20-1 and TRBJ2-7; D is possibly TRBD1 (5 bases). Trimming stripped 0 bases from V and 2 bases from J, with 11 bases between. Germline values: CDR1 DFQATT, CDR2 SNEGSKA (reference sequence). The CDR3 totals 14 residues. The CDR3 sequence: CSARDLGATYEQYF. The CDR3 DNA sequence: TGCAGTGCTAGAGATCTTGGGGCCACCTACGAGCAGTACTTC.

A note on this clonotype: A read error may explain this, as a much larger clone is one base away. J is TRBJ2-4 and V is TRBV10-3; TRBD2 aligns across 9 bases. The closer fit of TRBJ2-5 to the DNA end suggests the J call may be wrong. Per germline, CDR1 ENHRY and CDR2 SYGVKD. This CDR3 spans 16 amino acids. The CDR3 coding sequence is TGTGCCATCAGTGAGTCTAGCGATAGCGGGAGTGAGACCCAGTACTTC. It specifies CAISESSDSGSETQYF.

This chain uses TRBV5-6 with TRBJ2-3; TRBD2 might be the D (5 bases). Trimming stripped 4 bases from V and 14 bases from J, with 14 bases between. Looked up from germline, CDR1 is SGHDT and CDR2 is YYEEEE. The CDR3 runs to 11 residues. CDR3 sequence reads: CASSTTTKRYF. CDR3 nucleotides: TGTGCCAGCAGCACGACTACCAAAAGGTATTTT.

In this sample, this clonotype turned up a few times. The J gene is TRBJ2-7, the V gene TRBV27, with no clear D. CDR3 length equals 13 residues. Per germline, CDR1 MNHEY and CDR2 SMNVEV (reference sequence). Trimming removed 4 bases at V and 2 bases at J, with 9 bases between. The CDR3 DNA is TGTGCCAGCAGTTCGCGGAGAACCTACGAGCAGTACTTC. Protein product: CASSSRRTYEQYF.

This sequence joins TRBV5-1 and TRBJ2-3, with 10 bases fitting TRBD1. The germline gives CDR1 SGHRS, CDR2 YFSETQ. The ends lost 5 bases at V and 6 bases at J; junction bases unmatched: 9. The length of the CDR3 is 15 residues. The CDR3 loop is CASSPSDRGRDTQYF. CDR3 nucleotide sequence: TGCGCCAGCAGTCCTTCGGACAGGGGGAGGGATACGCAGTATTTT.

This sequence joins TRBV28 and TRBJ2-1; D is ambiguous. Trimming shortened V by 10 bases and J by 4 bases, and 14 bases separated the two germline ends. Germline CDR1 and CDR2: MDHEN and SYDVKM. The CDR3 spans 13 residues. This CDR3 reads CATRLAPYNEQFF. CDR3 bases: TGTGCCACCCGACTGGCCCCATACAATGAGCAGTTCTTC.

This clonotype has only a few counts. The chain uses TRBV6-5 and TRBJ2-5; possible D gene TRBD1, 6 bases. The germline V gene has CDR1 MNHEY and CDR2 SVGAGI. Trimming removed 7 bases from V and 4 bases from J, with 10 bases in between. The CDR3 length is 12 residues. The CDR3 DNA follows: TGTGCCAGCACCTCCAGGGGAGAGACCCAGTACTTC. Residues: CASTSRGETQYF.

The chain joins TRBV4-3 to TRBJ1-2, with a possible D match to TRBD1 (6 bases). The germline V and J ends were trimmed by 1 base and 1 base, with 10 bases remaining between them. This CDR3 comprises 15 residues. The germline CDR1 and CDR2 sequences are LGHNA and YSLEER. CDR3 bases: TGCGCCAGCAGCCAAGTTGCACAGGGTAACTATGGCTACACCTTC. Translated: CASSQVAQGNYGYTF.

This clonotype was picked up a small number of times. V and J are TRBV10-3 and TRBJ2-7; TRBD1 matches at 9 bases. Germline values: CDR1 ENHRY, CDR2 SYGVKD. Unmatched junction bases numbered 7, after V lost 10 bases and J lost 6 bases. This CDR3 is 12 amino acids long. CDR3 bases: TGTGCCACGGGACAGGGAGGAGGCGAGCAGTACTTC. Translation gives CATGQGGGEQYF.

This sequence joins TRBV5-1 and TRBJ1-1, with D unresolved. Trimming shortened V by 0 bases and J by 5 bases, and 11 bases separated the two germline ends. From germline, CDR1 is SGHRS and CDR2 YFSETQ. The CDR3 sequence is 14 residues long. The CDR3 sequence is CASSLGATATEAFF. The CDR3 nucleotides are TGCGCCAGCAGCTTGGGGGCGACGGCGACTGAAGCTTTCTTT.

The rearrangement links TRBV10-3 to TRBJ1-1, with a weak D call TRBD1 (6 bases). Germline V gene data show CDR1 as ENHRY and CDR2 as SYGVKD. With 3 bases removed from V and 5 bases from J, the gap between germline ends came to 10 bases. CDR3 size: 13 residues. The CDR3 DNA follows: TGTGCCATCAGTGAAAGGACAGAAACTGAAGCTTTCTTT. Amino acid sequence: CAISERTETEAFF.

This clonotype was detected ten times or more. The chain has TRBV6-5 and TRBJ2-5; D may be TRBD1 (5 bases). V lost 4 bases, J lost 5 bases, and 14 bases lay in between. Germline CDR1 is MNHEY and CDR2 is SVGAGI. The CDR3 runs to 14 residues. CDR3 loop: CASSSGPRVETQYF. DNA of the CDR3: TGTGCCAGCAGTTCCGGGCCCAGGGTTGAGACCCAGTACTTC.

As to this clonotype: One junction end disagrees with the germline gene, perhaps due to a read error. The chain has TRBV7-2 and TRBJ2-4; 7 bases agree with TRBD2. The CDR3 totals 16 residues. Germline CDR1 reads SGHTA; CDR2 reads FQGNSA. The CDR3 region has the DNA TGTGCCGGCAGCTTGGGGGGGACCCTAGCCAAAAACATTCAGTACTTC. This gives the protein CAGSLGGTLAKNIQYF.

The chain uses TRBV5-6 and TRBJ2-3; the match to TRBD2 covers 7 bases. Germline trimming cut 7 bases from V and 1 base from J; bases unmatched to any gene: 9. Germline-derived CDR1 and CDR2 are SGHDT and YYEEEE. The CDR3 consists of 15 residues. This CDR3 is CASHLDGLGTDTQYF. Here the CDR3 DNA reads TGTGCCAGCCACTTAGACGGACTAGGCACAGATACGCAGTATTTT.

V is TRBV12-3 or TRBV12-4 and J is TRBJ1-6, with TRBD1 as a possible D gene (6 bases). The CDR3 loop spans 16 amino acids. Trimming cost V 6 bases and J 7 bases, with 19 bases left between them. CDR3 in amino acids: CASSQIGGRGNSPLHF. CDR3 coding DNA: TGTGCCAGCAGCCAAATCGGGGGCAGGGGAAATTCACCCCTCCACTTT.

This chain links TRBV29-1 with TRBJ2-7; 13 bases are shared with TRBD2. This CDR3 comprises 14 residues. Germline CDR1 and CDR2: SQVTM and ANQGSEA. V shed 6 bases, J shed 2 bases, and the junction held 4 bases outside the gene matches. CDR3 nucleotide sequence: TGCAGCGTGATACTAGCGGGGGGGACCTACGAGCAGTACTTC. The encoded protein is CSVILAGGTYEQYF.

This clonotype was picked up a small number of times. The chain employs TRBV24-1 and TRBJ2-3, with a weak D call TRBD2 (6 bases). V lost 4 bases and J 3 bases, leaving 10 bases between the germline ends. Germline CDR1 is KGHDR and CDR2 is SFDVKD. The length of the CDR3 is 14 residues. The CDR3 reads CATSDPGLTDTQYF. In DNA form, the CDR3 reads TGTGCCACCAGTGACCCGGGACTGACAGATACGCAGTATTTT.